This entry describes one TCR beta chain. Its antigen target is currently unknown. It has no much larger one-base neighbor in the sample; base qualities were not kept. Each donor gave one peripheral blood draw, about 100 mL on average, collected into heparinised tubes. Using a panel that included CD45RO, CCR7, CD25, CD127, CD95 and CD27, naive, central memory, regulatory and stem cell-like memory CD4+ T cells were sorted on a BD FACSAria II. A purity above 98% was achieved for all sorted populations. PBMCs were isolated right away by Lymphoprep density gradient centrifugation and were stained directly, without culture. To minimize batch effects, samples were stained and sorted in pairs, one healthy donor with one patient per experiment. The entire isolated RNA was reverse transcribed using the High Capacity cDNA Reverse Transcription Kit, and thus expressed TCRB transcripts were sequenced. Deep immunoSEQ sequencing was applied to naive, central memory and regulatory T cell samples, giving an average of approximately 4 million total reads per sample. Sorted cells were lysed in RLT buffer, and RNA was extracted using DNase-treated RNeasy Micro or Mini kits according to cell number. Each cell subset was processed separately to prevent cross-contamination, with patient and healthy donor samples processed together. Using the immunoSEQ multiplex PCR, TCRB sequences were amplified from cDNA into 87-bp fragments spanning the CDR3 region. The amplicons were sequenced using the Illumina HiSeq platform. The original methods were these. Synthetic template baselines were used to correct PCR bias computationally, reads within Hamming distance 2 were collapsed, and singletons that could not be merged were discarded. By aligning reads against IMGT, V, D and J genes, CDR3 length, and insertions or deletions at six rearrangement sites were assigned. Within each subset, clonotype counts were normalized to sorted cell number, after which true diversity and Gini coefficients were computed with the tcR R package. The overlap coefficient, calculated on TCRB nucleotide sequences, was used to quantify repertoire sharing. Out-of-frame TCRB sequences from naive cells were analyzed as a proxy for the pre-selection repertoire. The table was pulled from immuneACCESS by TCRdb, which kept in-frame rearrangements only. Such tables lose some clones; where checked, under half of the loss comes from unresolved V genes, and the rest has no known cause. V, J and clone size reflect that table, while D and trimming were determined from the DNA. A total of some 290,000 clones appear in this sample, around an eighth of them only once. The top ten constitute over 0.015% of the sample.

The sample originates from a study of beta chain features in type 1 diabetes (dated by TCRdb to between 2018 and 2020). With regard to the full study: Patients and healthy donors did not differ in mean age, gender distribution, total cell number or subset yield. Regulatory and stem cell-like memory subsets were isolated from only 8 patients and roughly 8 healthy donors, whereas naive and central memory subsets came from all 28 donors. In the study, TCRB repertoires of sorted circulating CD4+ T cell subsets from recently diagnosed type 1 diabetes patients were compared with those of matched healthy donors. A total of roughly 99,000,000 sorted cells were examined across all samples, and the number of cells per subset was strongly correlated with RNA yield.

The investigation overall reported the following: At VDJ recombination sites, patients with type 1 diabetes made fewer insertions and deleted more nucleotides, a pattern implying thymic rearrangement abnormalities. Because cDNA was sequenced instead of genomic DNA, activated cells with high expression could be over-represented, although the groups did not differ in activation or CD3 levels. Shorter templates might be favored by PCR, yet because patient and control samples were amplified and corrected together, any such skew would affect both groups equally. In all four CD4+ subsets, TCRB CDR3 length was moderately but significantly shorter in type 1 diabetes patients. HLA sub-analyses involved small numbers of individuals, so any influence of HLA type on TCRB rearrangement remained unresolved. Naive, central memory and regulatory TCRB repertoires appeared to be more similar among patients than among healthy donors.

Sequenced: naive CD4+ T cells from blood. Per the publication, the cell subset or site label means: true naive CD4+ T cells. This TCR came from a man aged 25-45 years with type 1 diabetes.

Read as DNA, the sequence is TGTGCCAGCAGATCGAGCGGGAGGAGATCCGGGGAGCTGTTTTTT. This translates into CASRSSGRRSGELFF. The V and J segments used are TRBV11-2 and TRBJ2-2; 9 central nucleotides agree with TRBD2. Looking up the germline V gene yields CDR1 SGHAT and CDR2 FQNNGV. Germline trimming amounts to 6 bases on V and 6 bases on J, with 8 as the count of junction bases outside the gene matches. The CDR3 contains 15 residues, cysteine and phenylalanine counted. The entry retains the CDR3 DNA only, 45 bases that are in frame from base 1.